This T cell receptor beta chain is drawn from a study of Tregs in tolerant kidney transplant recipients. This clone was detected a few times. The method was immunoSEQ multiplex PCR; TCRdb's version includes in-frame clones alone and lacks a portion of them. Of roughly 120,000 clones listed, around nine tenths are singletons. Per germline, CDR1 SGDLS and CDR2 YYNGEE. This CDR3 is 14 amino acids long. The V and J ends lost 3 bases and 2 bases respectively, with 12 bases between them. Source material: CD4+ T cells from blood. This sequence originates from a human donor in good health. The genes are TRBV9 and TRBJ2-7, with D possibly being TRBD2 (5 bases). The CDR3 is CASSAERNTYEQYF. As DNA, the CDR3 is TGTGCCAGCAGCGCGGAGCGGAATACCTACGAGCAGTACTTC.